A single sample gave rise to the 10 T cell receptor beta chains below, sequenced in a study of T cells after yellow fever vaccination. TCRdb re-analysed the 5' RACE reads in MiXCR, keeping a single row per CDR3 protein. The sample includes fewer than 100,000 distinct CDR3 sequences, around 5.8% of them seen just once. Sequences were derived from CD8+ T cells sorted from PBMCs, sampled 10 days after the yellow fever booster vaccination. These receptors originate from a man aged 18-30 years who received the YFV17D yellow fever vaccine.

The J gene is TRBJ1-5, the V gene TRBV4-1; unclear D gene. Trimming cost V 0 bases and J 5 bases, with 17 bases left between them. Germline-derived CDR1 and CDR2 are MGHRA and YSYEKL. CDR3 length equals 17 residues. This CDR3 reads CASSQDGWSGRDQPQHF. The CDR3 DNA reads as TGCGCCAGCAGCCAAGATGGCTGGTCAGGCCGGGATCAGCCCCAGCATTTT.

This clonotype appeared a few times. The rearrangement uses TRBV7-8 and TRBJ2-5; no definite D call. The CDR3 is made up of 15 amino acids. Trimming stripped 1 base from V and 4 bases from J, with 13 bases between. Germline V gene data show CDR1 as SGHVS and CDR2 as FQNEAQ. The CDR3 DNA reads as TGTGCCAGCAGCTTAGGAGCCAGACCCGGAGAGACCCAGTACTTC. This codes for CASSLGARPGETQYF.

The chain uses TRBV4-3 and TRBJ2-7, with D perhaps matching TRBD2 (5 bases). In germline, CDR1 is LGHNA, CDR2 YSLEER. The CDR3 sequence is 15 residues long. V lost 0 bases and J 0 bases, leaving 9 bases between the germline ends. The CDR3 spells CASSQDYLASYEQYF. Here the CDR3 DNA reads TGCGCCAGCAGCCAAGATTATCTAGCCTCCTACGAGCAGTACTTC.

The V and J genes are TRBV20-1 and TRBJ1-1; D is unclear. Germline CDR1 is DFQATT and CDR2 is SNEGSKA (reference sequence). The V end was cut by 1 base, the J end by 1 base, with 4 bases between. CDR3 length equals 12 residues. The CDR3 nucleotides read TGCAGTGCTAGAGGAGCGAACACTGAAGCTTTCTTT. Its translation: CSARGANTEAFF.

The chain has TRBV13 and TRBJ2-5; 11 bases align to TRBD1. CDR1 and CDR2 from the germline V gene are PRHDT and FYEKMQ (reference sequence). V was clipped by 4 bases and J by 6 bases; unmatched bases: 4. The CDR3 extends over 14 amino acids. The CDR3 is CASSSRDRGKTQYF. The DNA for the CDR3 is TGTGCCAGCAGCTCCCGGGACAGGGGGAAGACCCAGTACTTC.

The V gene is TRBV6-2 or TRBV6-3, the J gene TRBJ1-1; 10 nucleotides align to TRBD1. The CDR3 extends over 15 amino acids. Germline-derived CDR1 and CDR2 are MNHEY and SVGEGT. Trimming took 5 bases from V and 5 from J; bases not matched to a gene: 8. The CDR3 DNA is TGTGCCAGCAGTAACCGGACAGGGGGATGGACTGAAGCTTTCTTT. As protein: CASSNRTGGWTEAFF.

J is TRBJ1-5 and V is TRBV4-1; 8 nucleotides line up with TRBD1. CDR3 size: 15 residues. CDR1 and CDR2 from the germline V gene are MGHRA and YSYEKL. Trimming cost V 4 bases and J 7 bases; bases outside gene matches: 9. CDR3 region: CASSLRTGSNQPQHF. Here the CDR3 DNA reads TGCGCCAGCAGCCTGAGGACAGGGAGTAACCAGCCCCAGCATTTT.

This clonotype has more than one count but fewer than ten. The chain has TRBV27 and TRBJ1-3; possible D gene TRBD1, 5 bases. The germline V and J ends were trimmed by 6 bases and 2 bases, with 17 bases remaining between them. In germline, CDR1 is MNHEY, CDR2 SMNVEV (reference sequence). The CDR3 has 16 residues. The CDR3 is CASRPQGLSPGNTIYF. The DNA for the CDR3 is TGTGCCAGCAGACCCCAGGGTCTGAGTCCTGGAAACACCATATATTTT.

This chain links TRBV20-1 with TRBJ2-3; no clear D gene. This CDR3 contains 11 residues. Germline V lookup: CDR1 DFQATT, CDR2 SNEGSKA (reference sequence). The V and J ends lost 6 bases and 4 bases respectively, with 8 bases between them. Written as DNA, the CDR3 is TGCAGTGCCCAATTTCCAGATACGCAGTATTTT. It encodes CSAQFPDTQYF.

At least ten counts were recorded for this clonotype. The chain employs TRBV4-1 and TRBJ2-1, with D possibly matching TRBD2 (5 bases). The length of the CDR3 is 15 residues. Trimming shortened V by 1 base and J by 5 bases, and 12 bases separated the two germline ends. Germline V gives CDR1 MGHRA, CDR2 YSYEKL. The CDR3 is CASSQVLAEHNEQFF. The CDR3 region has the DNA TGCGCCAGCAGCCAAGTCCTAGCCGAACACAATGAGCAGTTCTTC.